Below, 8 T cell receptor beta chains from the same sample are listed, as sequenced in a study of preoperative IRX-2 immunotherapy in early breast cancer. Libraries were prepared by immunoSEQ multiplex PCR; TCRdb keeps only in-frame clonotypes and omits some of them. In the table there are about 98,000 clones, 80% to 90% of which are singletons. Treatment denoted: preoperative locoregional IRX-2 cytokine immunotherapy. The source was tumor tissue, collected after IRX-2 immunotherapy. Receptors originate from a human donor with breast cancer.

V and J are TRBV7-8 and TRBJ2-5; D remains ambiguous. Trimming removed 5 bases from V and 5 bases from J, with 15 bases in between. The CDR3 length is 14 residues. The germline gives CDR1 SGHVS, CDR2 FQNEAQ. The CDR3 protein is CASSDAKGRETQYF. Here the CDR3 DNA reads TGTGCCAGCAGCGACGCTAAAGGGCGCGAGACCCAGTACTTC.

The rearrangement joins TRBV19 to TRBJ2-7, with D tentatively TRBD1 (6 bases). The germline V gene has CDR1 LNHDA and CDR2 SQIVND (reference sequence). The CDR3 extends over 13 amino acids. Trimming stripped 6 bases from V and 4 bases from J, with 13 bases between. Here the CDR3 reads CASRPTGLYEQYF. In DNA form, the CDR3 reads TGTGCCAGTAGACCTACAGGGTTATACGAGCAGTACTTC. Full variable domain (missing parts from reference TRBV19 and TRBJ2-7): DGGITQSPKYLFRKEGQNVTLSCEQNLNHDAMYWYRQDPGQGLRLIYYSQIVNDFQKGDIAEGYSVSREKKESFPLTVTSAQKNPTAFYLCASRPTGLYEQYFGPGTRLTVT.

The CDR3 region has the DNA TGTGCCAGCGGAACAACTACGGGGAAGGCCTACGAGCAGTACTTC. Its protein product is CASGTTTGKAYEQYF. The V and J genes are TRBV22-1 and TRBJ2-7; whether TRBD2, the table's D call, matches the DNA was not checked. TRBV22-1 is reported as a pseudogene. This CDR3 has 15 residues.

The chain couples TRBV30 to TRBJ2-7; no clear D gene. The CDR3 is 11 residues long. Germline V gives CDR1 GTSNPN, CDR2 SVGIG (reference sequence). V was pared by 2 bases and J by 3 bases, with 5 bases between. CDR3 region: CAWSILYEQYF. CDR3 coding DNA: TGTGCCTGGAGTATCCTCTACGAGCAGTACTTC.

J is TRBJ2-7 and V is TRBV1. TRBV1 is a listed pseudogene. The CDR3 loop spans 14 amino acids. The CDR3 sequence is CASSQVQSSYEQYF. Written as DNA, the CDR3 is TGCGCCAGCAGCCAGGTGCAGAGCTCCTACGAGCAGTACTTC.

The chain has TRBV28 and TRBJ2-7, with 7 nucleotides matching TRBD2. V shed 3 bases and J 7 bases; nucleotides not matched to a gene: 12. From germline, CDR1 is MDHEN and CDR2 SYDVKM. This CDR3 has 15 residues. The CDR3 loop is CASSFTRGNLREQYF. For the CDR3, the DNA is TGTGCCAGCAGTTTCACGCGGGGGAACCTTAGGGAGCAGTACTTC.

The chain uses TRBV5-1 and TRBJ2-6, with D possibly being TRBD1 (5 bases). This CDR3 region has 14 residues. Deletions cut 4 bases from V and 1 base from J, with 6 bases between. Germline CDR1 SGHRS, CDR2 YFSETQ. The CDR3 DNA is TGCGCCAGCAGCCCAGGGTCTGGGGCCAACGTCCTGACTTTC. Its translation: CASSPGSGANVLTF.

On this clone itself: This sample includes further DNA sequences coding for the same CDR3. The rearrangement uses TRBV18 and TRBJ1-1; D is unresolved. This CDR3 has 13 amino acids. Germline lookup yields CDR1 KGHSH and CDR2 LQKENI. V was trimmed by 2 bases and J by 2 bases, leaving 6 bases between them. The CDR3 loop reads CASSPSLNTEAFF. Here the CDR3 DNA reads TGTGCCAGCTCACCATCTCTTAACACTGAAGCTTTCTTT.